Listed here are 21 T cell receptor beta chains from one sample, sequenced in a study of cytomegalovirus exposure and HLA in healthy donors. A multiplex PCR was run with 60 Vbeta primers and 13 Jbeta primers. Libraries were prepared by immunoSEQ multiplex PCR; TCRdb keeps only in-frame clonotypes and omits some of them. The repertoire has fewer than 180,000 clones, 70% to 80% of them found once; the top ten carry around 6.6%. Sequences were obtained from PBMCs. These receptors all come from a man in his forties or fifties in good health and CMV-seropositive.

The chain couples TRBV11-1 to TRBJ1-2, with a weak D call TRBD1 (5 bases). V lost 5 bases, J lost 2 bases, and 18 bases lay in between. The CDR3 consists of 16 residues. CDR1 is SGHAT and CDR2 is FQDESV in the germline V gene (reference sequence). The CDR3 reads CASSPGRGRANYGYTF. DNA for the CDR3: TGTGCCAGCAGCCCGGGGAGGGGCAGAGCAAACTATGGCTACACCTTC.

The count of this clone is one. The CDR3 spells CASTPRAVTDTQYF. CDR3 DNA: TGTGCCAGCACCCCGCGAGCGGTCACAGATACGCAGTATTTT. The V and J genes are TRBV11-2 and TRBJ2-3; a weak D match, TRBD2 (5 bases). The length of the CDR3 is 14 residues. In germline, CDR1 is SGHAT, CDR2 FQNNGV. V was trimmed by 7 bases and J by 2 bases, leaving 13 bases between them.

This clone was observed once. The V call is TRBV6-1, the J call TRBJ2-7; 9 nucleotides agree with TRBD2. The V segment lost 6 bases and the J segment 3 bases; nucleotides outside the gene matches: 9. CDR1 MNHNS and CDR2 SASEGT come from the germline V gene. CDR3 length: 15 amino acids. CDR3 sequence (DNA): TGTGCCAGCAGACCCGGGACTAGCTCCCTCTACGAGCAGTACTTC. It translates to CASRPGTSSLYEQYF.

The chain links TRBV7-9 to TRBJ2-1, with a weak D call TRBD1 (6 bases). This CDR3 region has 16 residues. V lost 3 bases to trimming and J lost 0 bases, with 12 bases between them. The germline CDR1 and CDR2 sequences are SEHNR and FQNEAQ (reference sequence). CDR3 DNA: TGTGCCAGCAGCTTGAGGACAGCAAGCTCCTACAATGAGCAGTTCTTC. Its translation is CASSLRTASSYNEQFF.

A single count supports this clone. The chain combines TRBV10-3 with TRBJ2-7, with 12 bases matching TRBD2. Trimming removed 1 base from V and 3 bases from J; junction bases left unmatched: 7. The germline V gene has CDR1 ENHRY and CDR2 SYGVKD. This CDR3 spans 17 amino acids. The CDR3 protein is CAISEFPETSGSYEQYF. In DNA form, the CDR3 reads TGTGCCATCAGTGAGTTTCCCGAGACTAGCGGGAGCTACGAGCAGTACTTC.

This rearrangement joins TRBV6-5 to TRBJ1-3; TRBD1 might be the D (6 bases). V was trimmed by 6 bases and J by 2 bases, leaving 14 bases between them. Germline lookup yields CDR1 MNHEY and CDR2 SVGAGI. This CDR3 contains 15 residues. The CDR3 DNA reads TGTGCCAGCAGGCCCGGGACACTAGCTGGAAACACCATATATTTT. This translates into CASRPGTLAGNTIYF.

The rearrangement links TRBV4-1 to TRBJ2-3; 13 bases agree with TRBD2. CDR1 is MGHRA, CDR2 YSYEKL, per germline. With V trimmed by 1 base and J by 3 bases, 16 bases remained unmatched. The CDR3 runs 21 residues. The CDR3 reads CASSQVGRSSWTSGRTDTQYF. The CDR3 DNA reads TGCGCCAGCAGCCAAGTAGGACGGTCCTCCTGGACTAGCGGGAGAACAGATACGCAGTATTTT.

This clone was found once. The rearrangement uses TRBV19 and TRBJ2-1, with D tentatively TRBD2 (5 bases). Trimming cost V 6 bases and J 2 bases, with 17 bases left between them. This CDR3 spans 16 amino acids. Germline CDR1 LNHDA, CDR2 SQIVND (reference sequence). The CDR3 loop is CASRIRVGSAYNEQFF. The CDR3 DNA is TGTGCCAGTAGAATCCGAGTGGGGAGTGCCTACAATGAGCAGTTCTTC.

V is TRBV7-9 and J is TRBJ2-7; perhaps TRBD1 as D (5 bases). Germline values: CDR1 SEHNR, CDR2 FQNEAQ (reference sequence). Between the trimmed V and J ends, which lost 2 bases and 7 bases, there was a span of 18 bases. The CDR3 contains 15 residues. CDR3 sequence (DNA): TGTGCCAGCAGCTTAAGTTCTCAGGGCACGGGTGAGCAGTACTTC. Protein: CASSLSSQGTGEQYF.

This rearrangement joins TRBV18 to TRBJ1-3, with a tentative D call TRBD1 (6 bases). V lost 1 base and J 0 bases, leaving 19 bases between the germline ends. From germline, CDR1 is KGHSH and CDR2 LQKENI. The CDR3 runs 19 residues. This CDR3 is CASSPRWATGTHSGNTIYF. The DNA of the CDR3 is TGTGCCAGCTCACCACGATGGGCCACAGGGACCCACTCTGGAAACACCATATATTTT. Supplemented by reference TRBV18 and TRBJ1-3, the full variable domain reads NAGVMQNPRHLVRRRGQEARLRCSPMKGHSHVYWYRQLPEEGLKFMVYLQKENIIDESGMPKERFSAEFPKEGPSILRIQQVVRGDSAAYFCASSPRWATGTHSGNTIYFGEGSWLTVV.

J is TRBJ2-3 and V is TRBV19; 11 nucleotides align to TRBD1. CDR1 LNHDA and CDR2 SQIVND come from the germline V gene (reference sequence). CDR3 length: 14 residues. The trim removed 5 bases at V and 6 bases at J, leaving 4 bases unmatched. For the CDR3, the DNA is TGTGCCAGTAGTTCAGGACAGGGGGCTGATACGCAGTATTTT. This gives the protein CASSSGQGADTQYF.

V gene TRBV2 combines with J gene TRBJ2-2, with 8 bases lining up with TRBD1. The CDR3 has 14 amino acids. V lost 7 bases and J lost 7; bases outside the gene matches: 8. Germline-derived CDR1 and CDR2 are SNHLY and FYNNEI. The DNA of the CDR3 is TGTGCCAGCATCCGGACAGGGATCATCGGGGAGCTGTTTTTT. Amino acids: CASIRTGIIGELFF.

This chain links TRBV15 with TRBJ2-5; 9 bases line up with TRBD1. This CDR3 is built from 12 residues. Germline V CDR1 and CDR2: LNHNV, YYDKDF (reference sequence). Unmatched junction bases numbered 7, after V lost 8 bases and J lost 9 bases. The CDR3 region is CATGQGFGAQYF. The CDR3 DNA follows: TGTGCCACCGGACAGGGGTTTGGGGCCCAGTACTTC. Together with reference TRBV15 and TRBJ2-5, the CDR3 gives the full variable domain: DAMVIQNPRYQVTQFGKPVTLSCSQTLNHNVMYWYQQKSSQAPKLLFHYYDKDFNNEADTPDNFQSRRPNTSFCFLDIRSPGLGDTAMYLCATGQGFGAQYFGPGTRLLVL.

This clone came up once. This chain links TRBV19 with TRBJ1-1; 10 bases agree with TRBD1. The germline V gene encodes CDR1 LNHDA and CDR2 SQIVND (reference sequence). Losses at the gene ends were 6 bases for V and 3 bases for J; bases not matched to a gene: 10. The CDR3 runs to 16 residues. DNA of the CDR3: TGTGCCAGTAGACCCGGGACAGGGGTTAGGGACACTGAAGCTTTCTTT. Protein product: CASRPGTGVRDTEAFF.

The chain carries TRBV5-1 and TRBJ2-5, with 7 bases matching TRBD2. V shed 3 bases and J 0 bases; nucleotides not matched to a gene: 5. Germline CDR1 is SGHRS and CDR2 is YFSETQ. This CDR3 region has 15 residues. This CDR3 reads CASSSLTSDQETQYF. In DNA, the CDR3 is TGCGCCAGCAGCTCTCTTACTAGCGACCAAGAGACCCAGTACTTC.

This chain joins TRBV4-1 and TRBJ1-5, with a weak D call TRBD1 (5 bases). The CDR3 spans 15 residues. CDR1 and CDR2 (germline): MGHRA, YSYEKL. Trimming pared 0 bases from V and 7 bases from J, leaving 13 bases between. As DNA, the CDR3 is TGCGCCAGCAGCCAAGACCAGGGTTTGGGGCAGCCCCAGCATTTT. Encoded protein: CASSQDQGLGQPQHF.

The chain combines TRBV6-5 with TRBJ2-1; 10 nucleotides line up with TRBD2. CDR1 is MNHEY and CDR2 is SVGAGI in the germline V gene. CDR3 size: 14 residues. V lost 11 bases to trimming and J lost 9 bases; unmatched junction nucleotides: 13. The chain's CDR3 is CASQAGLAEGEQFF. DNA of the CDR3: TGTGCCTCCCAGGCCGGACTAGCGGAAGGTGAGCAGTTCTTC.

This clone has a single count. The chain recombines TRBV5-1 with TRBJ2-6; 11 bases are shared with TRBD1. The CDR3 has 15 amino acids. V shed 4 bases and J 13 bases; nucleotides not matched to a gene: 10. CDR1 is SGHRS and CDR2 is YFSETQ in the germline V gene. DNA for the CDR3: TGCGCCAGCAGCCCACAAGGACAGGGGGCGCTTGTCCTGACTTTC. It codes for CASSPQGQGALVLTF.

This chain connects TRBV18 to TRBJ1-5; D is undetermined. The CDR3 extends over 15 amino acids. Trimming removed 6 bases from V and 0 bases from J, with 12 bases in between. Germline V gene lookup returns CDR1 KGHSH and CDR2 LQKENI. The CDR3 region is CASSQTVNSNQPQHF. The CDR3 coding sequence is TGTGCCAGCTCCCAAACAGTGAATAGCAATCAGCCCCAGCATTTT.

This chain joins TRBV4-2 and TRBJ2-2; the D gene is possibly TRBD2 (5 bases). CDR1 LGHNA and CDR2 YNFKEQ come from the germline V gene. The CDR3 length is 16 residues. V shed 1 base and J shed 4 bases, with 13 bases lying between them. The CDR3 region is CASSQGAAEPTGELFF. The CDR3 DNA is TGTGCCAGCAGCCAAGGGGCAGCGGAACCCACCGGGGAGCTGTTTTTT.

The chain carries TRBV11-2 and TRBJ2-7; possibly TRBD2 for D (5 bases). There are 15 residues in the CDR3. Germline V gene sequence: CDR1 SGHAT, CDR2 FQNNGV. V shed 0 bases and J shed 2 bases, with 11 bases lying between them. CDR3: CASSLDGGYPYEQYF. The CDR3, as DNA: TGTGCCAGCAGCTTAGATGGCGGGTACCCCTACGAGCAGTACTTC.